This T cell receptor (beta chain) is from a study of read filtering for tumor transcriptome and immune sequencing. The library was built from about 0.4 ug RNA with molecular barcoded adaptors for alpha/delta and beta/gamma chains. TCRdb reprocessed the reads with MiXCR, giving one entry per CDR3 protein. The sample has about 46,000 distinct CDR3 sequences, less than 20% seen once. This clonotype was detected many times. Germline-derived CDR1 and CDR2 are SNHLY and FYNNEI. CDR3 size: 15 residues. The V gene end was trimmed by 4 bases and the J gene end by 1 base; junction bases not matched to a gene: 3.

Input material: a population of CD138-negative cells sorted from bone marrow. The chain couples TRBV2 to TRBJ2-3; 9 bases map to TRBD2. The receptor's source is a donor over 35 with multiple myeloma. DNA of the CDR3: TGTGCCAGCAGTGTGGAGCGGGAGGGCACAGATACGCAGTATTTT. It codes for CASSVEREGTDTQYF.